This T cell receptor (beta chain) was sequenced in a study of OX40 agonist ivuxolimab in advanced cancers. Turning to the overall study: The costimulatory receptor OX40 (CD134) was targeted by ivuxolimab, a fully human IgG2 agonistic monoclonal antibody. Prior anti-PD-1, anti-PD-L1 or anti-CTLA-4 therapy was permitted, and checkpoint inhibitors had been received by less than 45% of dose-escalation patients. A male proportion of around 83% and a mean age of approximately 60 years, ranging from 23 to 79, were recorded for the dose-escalation cohort. Peripheral TCRbeta sequencing aimed to test whether ivuxolimab altered TCR sequence diversity and caused clonal T-cell expansion. Partial responses were achieved by three dose-escalation patients, of whom one had hepatocellular carcinoma and two had cutaneous melanoma. The monotherapy dose-escalation portion (N ≈ 50 patients) of the phase I ivuxolimab trial is reported in the paper. Among the 50 to 55 dose-escalation patients, approximately 20 had hepatocellular carcinoma, 15 or so melanoma, 9 renal cell carcinoma and 9 head and neck cancer. Intravenous ivuxolimab was administered to patients every 2 weeks at six dose levels: 0.01, 0.1, 0.3, 1.5, 3 and 10 mg/kg.

Trimming takes 0 bases from V and 8 bases from J, and the germline ends sit 17 bases apart. Inclusive of the bounding cysteine and phenylalanine, the CDR3 is 16 residues long. Only the CDR3 portion is preserved as DNA: 48 bases, with reading frame beginning at the first base. The CDR1 and CDR2 encoded by the germline V gene are SGHAT and FQNNGV. Comments on this clone: No cognate antigen has been identified for it. Base quality data are lacking; no much larger clone is found one base away.

Patients with a history of autoimmune disease or receiving systemic immunosuppression were excluded from the trial. Peripheral blood for TCR sequencing was collected from all dose cohorts at baseline, on cycle 4 day 1, and on cycle 7 day 1. The samples were drawn from a first-in-human, open-label, multicenter phase I dose-escalation trial of ivuxolimab. Adults with locally advanced or metastatic head and neck squamous cell, hepatocellular, melanoma or renal cell carcinoma were enrolled in the trial. Before TCR sequencing, CD4+ T cells and CD8+ T cells from peripheral blood were sorted into separate populations. Genomic DNA was isolated from the sorted cells so that the TCRbeta CDR3 region could be sequenced. TCRbeta CDR3 regions were sequenced using the immunoSEQ Assay. What TCRdb holds here is the immuneACCESS table cut down to in-frame rearrangements. Part of the clones is not present; checked against another copy, under half of the missing clones reflect an unresolved V gene, and the others are unexplained. This sample comprises approximately 54,000 clones, approximately 90% of them detected only once. The ten top clones hold 8% to 9.5% of the sample.

Findings and caveats that apply to the study as a whole: After ivuxolimab, expanded clones were on average more numerous among CD8+ T cells than among CD4+ T cells. In partial responders in the 0.1-3.0 mg/kg groups, normalized peripheral clonal expansion was found to be among the lowest, especially among CD8+ T cells. At doses of 0.1 to 3.0 mg/kg, clonal expansion of both CD4+ and CD8+ T cells in blood was seen between baseline and week 6. The antigen specificity of the clonally expanded peripheral T cells was not determined. Low levels of normalized T-cell clonal expansion were also shown by some nonresponding patients.

The source of this sequence is an adult with an advanced solid tumor such as melanoma, head and neck, liver or kidney cancer. Specimen: CD4+ or CD8+ T cells sorted from blood, collected in a trial of the OX40 agonist ivuxolimab. In this chain, TRBV11-2 is recombined with TRBJ2-1; the D gene is perhaps TRBD2, from 5 matching bases. The DNA sequence reads TGTGCCAGCAGCTTAGATCCCCGGGGTTTAGCGTATGAGCAGTTCTTC. It specifies CASSLDPRGLAYEQFF.